This T cell receptor (beta chain) was retrieved from a study of blood T cell repertoires in COVID-19. Overall study: The analysed material was cDNA or gDNA that came from T cells, B-cell-depleted T cells, or PBMCs.

Per the authors' pipeline: Estimated nucleated cell counts came from reference gene primer amplification. Assay: immunoSEQ multiplex PCR; the TCRdb copy retains only in-frame clones and omits some. V and J calls plus clone size are reproduced from that table; the DNA served to infer D and trimming. The sample lists 150,000 to 180,000 clones, 88% occurring once. The sequencing input was peripheral blood. This TCR derives from a woman in her seventies with acute or convalescent COVID-19.

CDR3 DNA sequence: TGTGCCAGCAGCTCGGGACAGGGGGCCAACACCGGGGAGCTGTTTTTT. This codes for CASSSGQGANTGELFF. This chain connects TRBV7-9 to TRBJ2-2, with 12 bases identical to TRBD1. This CDR3 comprises 16 residues. Germline CDR1 reads SEHNR; CDR2 reads FQNEAQ (reference sequence). Trimming took 4 bases from V and 2 from J; bases not matched to a gene: 2.